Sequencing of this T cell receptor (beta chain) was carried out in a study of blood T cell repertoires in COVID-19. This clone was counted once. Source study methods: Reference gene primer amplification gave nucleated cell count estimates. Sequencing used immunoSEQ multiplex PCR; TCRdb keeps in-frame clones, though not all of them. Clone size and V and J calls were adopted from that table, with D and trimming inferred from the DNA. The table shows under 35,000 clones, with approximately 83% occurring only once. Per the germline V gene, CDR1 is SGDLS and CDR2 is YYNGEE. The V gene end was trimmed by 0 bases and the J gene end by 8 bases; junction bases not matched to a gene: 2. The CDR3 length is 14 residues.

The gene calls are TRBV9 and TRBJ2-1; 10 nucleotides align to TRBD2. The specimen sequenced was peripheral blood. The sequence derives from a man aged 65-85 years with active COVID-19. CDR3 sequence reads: CASSVEAGGDEQFF. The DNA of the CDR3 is TGTGCCAGCAGCGTAGAAGCGGGAGGGGATGAGCAGTTCTTC.